This TCR beta chain originates from a study of Graves' ophthalmopathy and Graves' hyperthyroidism. Study-level results: Classification of ophthalmopathy versus stable hyperthyroidism by a 13-signature model yielded around 88% sensitivity and around 77% specificity.

As concerns this clonotype: The antigen remains unidentified.

The length of the CDR3 is 13 residues. Germline lookup yields CDR1 MNHEY and CDR2 SVGAGI. V lost 2 bases to trimming and J lost 3 bases, with 7 bases between them. Ophthalmopathy in the donors was of moderate-to-severe activity, with CAS ≥3, NOSPECS ≥4 and duration under 3 months. Transcripts of RNA were the source for amplifying TCR beta CDR3 regions. The workflow started with a first-round RT-PCR run with HTBI primers and then moved on to a second-round multiplex PCR. TCRdb processed the multiplex PCR reads anew with MiXCR; each CDR3 protein has one entry. This table holds about 400,000 distinct CDR3 sequences, about 17% found once.

The rearrangement joins TRBV6-5 to TRBJ1-1; D call uncertain. The source is a woman younger than 35 with Graves' ophthalmopathy. Sequences were obtained from peripheral blood. The CDR3 region has the DNA TGTGCCAGCAGTTACAGGACGGACACTGAAGCTTTCTTT. It yields the protein CASSYRTDTEAFF.